What follows are 8 T cell receptor beta chains derived from one specimen sequenced in a study of T cell clones after liver transplantation. Proliferating CFSE-low MLR cells were sequenced to define alloreactive TCRbeta sequences. What these receptors recognize is not known. Sequencing was performed with immunoSEQ multiplex PCR; in TCRdb, only in-frame clones are kept and a portion is missing. The sample lists some 2,100 clones, 20% to 25% seen once, with 15% to 18% in the top ten. Sequencing was performed on CD8+ T cells from cultured PBMCs. The origin of the receptors is a human patient who received a liver transplant. These T cells may partly come from the graft donor.

A word on this clone: This likely reflects a read error, since a far larger clone is one base away. This sample includes further DNA sequences coding for the same CDR3. The CDR3 bases are TGTGCCAGCGGAGGGGGACAGGTTATCTCTGGGGCCAACGTCCTGACTTTC. This encodes CASGGGQVISGANVLTF. This chain uses TRBV11-2 with TRBJ2-6, with TRBD1 identical over 8 bases. The CDR3 is made up of 17 amino acids. From germline, CDR1 is SGHAT and CDR2 FQNNGV. V was clipped by 8 bases and J by 0 bases; unmatched bases: 9.

The CDR3 protein is CASSVEGGELFF. The CDR3 DNA sequence: TGTGCCAGCAGCGTAGAGGGCGGGGAGCTGTTTTTT. This chain uses TRBV9 with TRBJ2-2; D gene uncertain. Germline V gives CDR1 SGDLS, CDR2 YYNGEE. The length of the CDR3 is 12 residues. V lost 0 bases and J 7 bases, leaving 4 bases between the germline ends. The whole variable domain, filled in from reference TRBV9 and TRBJ2-2, reads DSGVTQTPKHLITATGQRVTLRCSPRSGDLSVYWYQQSLDQGLQFLIQYYNGEERAKGNILERFSAQQFPDLHSELNLSSLELGDSALYFCASSVEGGELFFGEGSRLTVL.

The chain links TRBV7-8 to TRBJ2-7, with TRBD1 matching over 8 bases. Germline assignment: CDR1 SGHVS and CDR2 FQNEAQ. The CDR3 sequence is 14 residues long. V shed 6 bases and J 3 bases; nucleotides not matched to a gene: 7. CDR3 coding DNA: TGTGCCAGCAGTTGGACAGGGAGGAGCTACGAGCAGTACTTC. As protein: CASSWTGRSYEQYF.

The genes are TRBV6-8 and TRBJ1-1; unclear D gene. Germline assignment: CDR1 MNHGY and CDR2 SAAAGT. This CDR3 contains 16 residues. V lost 2 bases and J 0 bases, leaving 13 bases between the germline ends. CDR3 sequence (DNA): TGTGCCAGCAGTTACGACAAGGAGTACATGAACACTGAAGCTTTCTTT. It encodes CASSYDKEYMNTEAFF.

This chain links TRBV2 with TRBJ2-3; D may match TRBD1 or TRBD2 (5 bases each). V dropped 6 bases and J dropped 2 bases, with 9 bases sitting between them. Germline CDR1 SNHLY, CDR2 FYNNEI. This CDR3 has 13 residues. This chain's CDR3 is CASRRDDTDTQYF. The CDR3 nucleotides are TGTGCCAGCAGACGGGACGACACAGATACGCAGTATTTT.

The rearrangement uses TRBV6-4 and TRBJ2-3; 12 nucleotides line up with TRBD2. The CDR3 sequence is 15 residues long. Trimming cost V 3 bases and J 4 bases; bases outside gene matches: 2. Per the germline V gene, CDR1 is MRHNA and CDR2 is SNTAGT. The DNA for the CDR3 is TGTGCCAGCAGTGAGGGACTAGCGGGTTCAGATACGCAGTATTTT. Residues: CASSEGLAGSDTQYF.

Only a few counts were recorded for this clone. This clone may be a read error of a much larger clone one base away. No DNA is shown, since the ends of the CDR3 on it are uncertain; the CDR3 is the one TCRdb lists. This same CDR3 is encoded by further DNA sequences in the sample. CDR3 loop: CASSQDFGQGANTEAFF. The rearrangement links TRBV4-3 to TRBJ1-1; the DNA was not used to check the table's D call, TRBD1. 17 amino acids form the CDR3, both terminal residues included. Per germline, CDR1 LGHNA and CDR2 YSLEER.

Note on this clone: This clone may be a read error of a much larger clone one base away. This specimen includes other DNA sequences encoding the same CDR3. V gene TRBV28 combines with J gene TRBJ2-1; 13 bases agree with TRBD2. Looked up from germline, CDR1 is MDHEN and CDR2 is SYDVKM. The CDR3 runs to 15 residues. With 5 bases clipped from V and 5 bases from J, the junction kept 3 bases outside the gene matches. The CDR3 sequence: CASSGGLAGNNEQFF. CDR3 nucleotides: TGTGCCAGCAGTGGGGGACTAGCGGGGAACAATGAGCAGTTCTTC.